This T cell receptor (beta chain) was observed in a study of shared clonotypes between healthy human individuals. Several immunoSEQ 96-well plates shared each subset's DNA, each plate a replicate. TCRdb's table, derived via immunoSEQ multiplex PCR, lists solely in-frame clones and lacks some. The sample gives over 75,000 clones, approximately 70% of which show up once; around half is in the top ten. Regarding this clone: No antigen is known for it.

Study-wide findings and caveats: Naive CD4 clonotypes overlapped across a handful of donors at approximately 5%. Naive subsets, compared against memory subsets, generally had larger estimated richness values.

The CDR3 runs 16 residues. With 5 bases removed from V and 2 bases from J, the gap between germline ends came to 17 bases. Per germline, CDR1 SEHNR and CDR2 FQNEAQ (reference sequence). This clonotype originated in a man aged 30 to 39 in good health. The sample consisted of memory CD8+ T cells sorted from blood. Subset of the sample: CD45RO+ cells pooled with CCR7-negative TemRA cells. This chain uses TRBV7-9 with TRBJ2-3; D is uncertain. The chain's CDR3 is CASSPATAAHTDTQYF. The CDR3 DNA reads TGTGCCAGCAGCCCCGCCACGGCCGCCCACACAGATACGCAGTATTTT.